The rows below give T cell receptor beta chains drawn from one sample of a study of siplizumab effects on memory and regulatory T cells. Some clones are missing from TCRdb's copy, which holds only in-frame ones; the method was immunoSEQ multiplex PCR. The sample contains about 100,000 clones, 80% to 95% of which appear only once. Sequencing input: CD4+ T cells sorted from blood. The receptor source for this set is a human donor in good health. Both conserved end residues are part of each CDR3. Clone size is shown for a subset of rows, as once, few, many or a class of expanded clone.

TRBJ1-5	NA	TRBV29-1	CSAADGVLGNQPQHF
TRBJ2-1	NA	TRBV19	CASSKLAGGLGNEQFF
TRBJ2-1	NA	TRBV6-1	CASSASSGGANEQFF
TRBJ2-3	NA	TRBV5-1	CASSPQRGTSTDTQYF
TRBJ1-2	NA	TRBV6-1	CASSEEVYRDRGLRGYTF
TRBJ1-6	NA	TRBV4-3	CASSQEKGWGSPLHF
TRBJ2-7	NA	TRBV7-9	CASRSGQGRCEQYF
TRBJ2-7	NA	TRBV5-1	CASSLVSGGGAYEQYF
TRBJ1-5	once	TRBV11-2	CASSLDRDNQPQHF
TRBJ2-3	NA	TRBV9	CASSVISVFSADTQYF
TRBJ2-1	NA	TRBV19	CASSSRSDNEQFF
TRBJ2-5	NA	TRBV5-3	CARSFKGEETQYF
TRBJ1-1	NA	TRBV6-1	CASSEAWRGAFF
TRBJ2-5	NA	TRBV11-3	CASSLGFLGTTLPETQYF
TRBJ1-2	NA	TRBV18	CASSPGQGDRGYTF
TRBJ1-6	once	TRBV9	CASSVRENSPLHF
TRBJ1-5	NA	TRBV1	CTSSQDGQEDSNQPQHF
TRBJ2-1	NA	TRBV4-2	CASSQGVSGGTNEQFF
TRBJ1-6	NA	TRBV19	CASSPGMNSPLHF
TRBJ1-5	NA	TRBV30	CAWDREGQPQHF
TRBJ1-2	NA	TRBV5-4	CASSLTANYGYTF
TRBJ1-1	NA	TRBV30	CAWRNARGTEAFF
TRBJ1-1	NA	TRBV11-2	CASSLGQTSNTEAFF
TRBJ1-2	once	TRBV28	CASSLMGHNYGYTF
TRBJ1-1	NA	TRBV30	CAWSDGRSTEAFF
TRBJ1-4	NA	TRBV5-1	CASSMTGNEKLFF
TRBJ2-1	NA	TRBV2	CASARGGSGNEQFF
TRBJ2-2	once	TRBV5-4	CASSFGRANTGELFF
TRBJ1-1	once	TRBV5-8	CASSLDWGGSFF
TRBJ2-5	NA	TRBV4-1	CASRRTGEETQYF
TRBJ2-5	NA	TRBV27	CASSSSWQYQETQYF